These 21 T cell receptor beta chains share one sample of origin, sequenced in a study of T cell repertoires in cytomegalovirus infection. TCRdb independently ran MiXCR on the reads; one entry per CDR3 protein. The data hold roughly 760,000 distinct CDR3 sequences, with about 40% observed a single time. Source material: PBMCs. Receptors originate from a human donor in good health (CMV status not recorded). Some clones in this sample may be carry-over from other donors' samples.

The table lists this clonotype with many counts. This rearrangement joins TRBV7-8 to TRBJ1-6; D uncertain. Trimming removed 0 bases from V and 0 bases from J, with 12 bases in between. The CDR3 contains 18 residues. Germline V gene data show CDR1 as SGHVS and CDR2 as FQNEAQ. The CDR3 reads CASSLARSGSSYNSPLHF. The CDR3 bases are TGTGCCAGCAGCTTAGCGCGTTCGGGAAGCTCCTATAATTCACCCCTCCACTTT.

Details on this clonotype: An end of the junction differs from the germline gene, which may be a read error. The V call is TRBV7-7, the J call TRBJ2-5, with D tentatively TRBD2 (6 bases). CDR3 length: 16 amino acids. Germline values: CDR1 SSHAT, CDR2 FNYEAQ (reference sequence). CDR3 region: CASSLVAGRPQETQYF. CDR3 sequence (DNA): TGTGCTAGCAGCTTAGTCGCGGGAAGGCCCCAAGAGACCCAGTACTTC.

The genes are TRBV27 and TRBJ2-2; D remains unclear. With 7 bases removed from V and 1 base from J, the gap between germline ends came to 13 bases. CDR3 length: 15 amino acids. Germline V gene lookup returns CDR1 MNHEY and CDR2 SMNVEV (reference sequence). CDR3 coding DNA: TGTGCCAGCACCCCCTTGGCAGGGAACACCGGGGAGCTGTTTTTT. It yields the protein CASTPLAGNTGELFF.

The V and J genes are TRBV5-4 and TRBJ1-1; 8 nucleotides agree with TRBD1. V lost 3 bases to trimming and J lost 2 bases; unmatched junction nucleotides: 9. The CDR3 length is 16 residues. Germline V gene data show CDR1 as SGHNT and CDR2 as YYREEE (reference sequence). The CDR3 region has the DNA TGTGCCAGCAGCTACCCTACAGGGGGTATTAACACTGAAGCTTTCTTT. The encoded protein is CASSYPTGGINTEAFF. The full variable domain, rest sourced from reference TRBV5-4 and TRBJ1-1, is ETGVTQSPTHLIKTRGQQVTLRCSSQSGHNTVSWYQQALGQGPQFIFQYYREEENGRGNFPPRFSGLQFPNYSSELNVNALELDDSALYLCASSYPTGGINTEAFFGQGTRLTVV.

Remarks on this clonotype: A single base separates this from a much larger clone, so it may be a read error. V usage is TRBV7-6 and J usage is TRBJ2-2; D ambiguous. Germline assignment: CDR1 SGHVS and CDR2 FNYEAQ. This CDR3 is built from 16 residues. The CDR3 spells CASILAIITRTGELFF. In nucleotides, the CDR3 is TGTGCCAGCATCTTAGCAATAATTACAAGAACCGGGGAGCTGTTTTTT.

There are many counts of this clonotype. CDR3 loop: CASSFRLGYNEQFF. For the CDR3, the DNA is TGTGCCAGCAGCTTCCGGCTCGGTTACAATGAGCAGTTCTTC. The chain is built from TRBV7-2 and TRBJ2-1; D uncertain. The CDR3 extends over 14 amino acids. Germline V gene sequence: CDR1 SGHTA, CDR2 FQGNSA. V lost 3 bases, J lost 4 bases, and 10 bases lay in between.

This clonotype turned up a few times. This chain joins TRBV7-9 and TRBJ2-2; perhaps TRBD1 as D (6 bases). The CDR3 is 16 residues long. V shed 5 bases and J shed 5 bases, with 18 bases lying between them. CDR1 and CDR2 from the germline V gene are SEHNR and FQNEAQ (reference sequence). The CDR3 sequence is CASSLNYRVGTGELFF. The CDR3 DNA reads TGTGCCAGCAGCCTCAATTACAGGGTTGGAACCGGGGAGCTGTTTTTT.

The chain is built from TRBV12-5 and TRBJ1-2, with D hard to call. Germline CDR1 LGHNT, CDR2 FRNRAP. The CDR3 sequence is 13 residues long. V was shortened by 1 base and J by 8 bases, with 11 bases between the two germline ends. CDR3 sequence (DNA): TGTGCTAGTGGTTTGGACTCTGTGGAGGGCTACACCTTC. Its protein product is CASGLDSVEGYTF. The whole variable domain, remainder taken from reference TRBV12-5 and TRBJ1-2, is DARVTQTPRHKVTEMGQEVTMRCQPILGHNTVFWYRQTMMQGLELLAYFRNRAPLDDSGMPKDRFSAEMPDATLATLKIQPSEPRDSAVYFCASGLDSVEGYTFGSGTRLTVV.

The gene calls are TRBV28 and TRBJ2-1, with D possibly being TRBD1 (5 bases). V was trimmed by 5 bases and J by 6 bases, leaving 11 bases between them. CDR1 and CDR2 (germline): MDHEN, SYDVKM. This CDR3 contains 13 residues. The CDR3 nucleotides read TGTGCCAGCAGTGGAAGAAGGGGCAATGAGCAGTTCTTC. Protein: CASSGRRGNEQFF. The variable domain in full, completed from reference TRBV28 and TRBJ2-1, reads DVKVTQSSRYLVKRTGEKVFLECVQDMDHENMFWYRQDPGLGLRLIYFSYDVKMKEKGDIPEGYSVSREKKERFSLILESASTNQTSMYLCASSGRRGNEQFFGPGTRLTVL.

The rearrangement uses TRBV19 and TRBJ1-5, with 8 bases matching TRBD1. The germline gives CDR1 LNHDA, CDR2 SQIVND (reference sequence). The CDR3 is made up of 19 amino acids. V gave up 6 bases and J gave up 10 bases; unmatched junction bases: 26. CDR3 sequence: CASRRSRGRGGIAISPQHF. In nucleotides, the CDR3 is TGTGCCAGTAGACGTTCCAGGGGGCGCGGGGGTATAGCAATCAGCCCCCAGCATTTT.

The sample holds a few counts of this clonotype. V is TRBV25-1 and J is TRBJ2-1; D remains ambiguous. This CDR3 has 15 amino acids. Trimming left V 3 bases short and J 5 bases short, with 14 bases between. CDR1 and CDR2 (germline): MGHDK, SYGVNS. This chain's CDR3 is CASSEKYPENNEQFF. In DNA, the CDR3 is TGTGCCAGCAGTGAGAAGTACCCCGAAAACAATGAGCAGTTCTTC.

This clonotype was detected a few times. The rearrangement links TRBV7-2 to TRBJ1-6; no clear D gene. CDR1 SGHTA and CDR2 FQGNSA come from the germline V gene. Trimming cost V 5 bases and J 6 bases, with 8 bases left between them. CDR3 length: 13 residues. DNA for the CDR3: TGTGCCAGCAGCCGACTATTTAATTCACCCCTCCACTTT. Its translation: CASSRLFNSPLHF. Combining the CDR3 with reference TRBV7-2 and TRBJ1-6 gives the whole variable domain GAGVSQSPSNKVTEKGKDVELRCDPISGHTALYWYRQSLGQGLEFLIYFQGNSAPDKSGLPSDRFSAERTGGSVSTLTIQRTQQEDSAVYLCASSRLFNSPLHFGNGTRLTVT.

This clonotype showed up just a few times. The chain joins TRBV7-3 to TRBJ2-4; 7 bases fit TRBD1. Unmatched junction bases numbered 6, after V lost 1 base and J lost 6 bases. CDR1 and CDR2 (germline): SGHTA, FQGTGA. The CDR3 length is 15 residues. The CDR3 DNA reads TGTGCCAGCAGCTTAAACAGGGGTATTGGAAACATTCAGTACTTC. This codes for CASSLNRGIGNIQYF.

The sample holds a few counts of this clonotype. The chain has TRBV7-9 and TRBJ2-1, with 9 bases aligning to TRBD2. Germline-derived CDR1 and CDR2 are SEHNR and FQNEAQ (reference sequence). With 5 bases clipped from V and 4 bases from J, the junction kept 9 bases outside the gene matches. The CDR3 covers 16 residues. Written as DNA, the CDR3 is TGTGCCAGCAGCCGAAGGGTGACTAGCGGATACAATGAGCAGTTCTTC. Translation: CASSRRVTSGYNEQFF.

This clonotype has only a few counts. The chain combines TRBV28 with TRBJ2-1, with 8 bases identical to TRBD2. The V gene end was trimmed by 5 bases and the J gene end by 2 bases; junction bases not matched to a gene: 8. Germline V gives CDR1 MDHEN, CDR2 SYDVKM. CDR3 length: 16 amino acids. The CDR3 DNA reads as TGTGCCAGCAGTGGAGCGGGAGAGGGGACCTACAATGAGCAGTTCTTC. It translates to CASSGAGEGTYNEQFF.

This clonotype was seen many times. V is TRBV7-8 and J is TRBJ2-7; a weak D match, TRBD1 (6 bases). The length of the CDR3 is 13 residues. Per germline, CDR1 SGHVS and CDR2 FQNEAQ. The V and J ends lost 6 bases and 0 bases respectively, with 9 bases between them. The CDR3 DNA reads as TGTGCCAGCAGGACAGGAACCTCCTACGAGCAGTACTTC. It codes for CASRTGTSYEQYF.

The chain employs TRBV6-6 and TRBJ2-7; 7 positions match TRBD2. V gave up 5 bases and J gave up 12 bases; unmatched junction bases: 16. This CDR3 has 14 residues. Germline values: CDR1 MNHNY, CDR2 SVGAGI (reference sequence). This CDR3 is CASSGEGPSYDRYF. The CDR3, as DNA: TGTGCCAGCAGTGGGGAGGGGCCCTCCTACGATAGGTACTTC.

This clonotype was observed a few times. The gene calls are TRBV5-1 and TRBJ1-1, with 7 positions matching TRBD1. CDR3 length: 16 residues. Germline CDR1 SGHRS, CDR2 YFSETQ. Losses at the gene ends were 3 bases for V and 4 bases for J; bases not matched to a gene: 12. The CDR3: CASSSVIGGKGTEAFF. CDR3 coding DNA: TGCGCCAGCAGCTCGGTCATAGGGGGCAAGGGCACTGAAGCTTTCTTT.

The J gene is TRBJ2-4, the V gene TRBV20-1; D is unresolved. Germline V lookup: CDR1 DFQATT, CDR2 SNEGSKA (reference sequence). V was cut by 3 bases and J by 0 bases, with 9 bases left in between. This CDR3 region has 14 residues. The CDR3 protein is CSASSGSAKNIQYF. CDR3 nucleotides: TGCAGTGCTAGCTCCGGATCAGCCAAAAACATTCAGTACTTC.

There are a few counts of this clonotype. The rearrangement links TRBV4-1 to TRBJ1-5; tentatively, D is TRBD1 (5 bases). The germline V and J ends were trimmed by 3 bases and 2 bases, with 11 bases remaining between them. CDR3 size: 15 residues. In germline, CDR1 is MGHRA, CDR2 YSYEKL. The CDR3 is CASSQVPGGNQPQHF. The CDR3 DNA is TGCGCCAGCAGCCAGGTTCCGGGGGGCAATCAGCCCCAGCATTTT.

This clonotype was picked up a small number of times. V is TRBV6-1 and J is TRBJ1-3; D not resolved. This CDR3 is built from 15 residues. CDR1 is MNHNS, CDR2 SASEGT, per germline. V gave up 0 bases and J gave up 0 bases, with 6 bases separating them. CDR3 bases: TGTGCCAGCAGTGAAGCTAAATACTCTGGAAACACCATATATTTT. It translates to CASSEAKYSGNTIYF.